The 7 T cell receptor beta chains in this list originate from one sample, sequenced in a study of cytomegalovirus exposure and HLA in healthy donors. Clones were read by immunoSEQ multiplex PCR, and TCRdb kept only the in-frame ones, dropping some. The sample carries over 45,000 clones, roughly 85% recorded once. Sequenced input: PBMCs. These receptors originate from a woman in her twenties or thirties in good health and CMV-seronegative.

This sequence joins TRBV6-1 and TRBJ2-3, with a possible D match to TRBD2 (7 bases). The germline V gene encodes CDR1 MNHNS and CDR2 SASEGT. Trimming cost V 2 bases and J 1 base, with 16 bases left between them. This CDR3 has 17 amino acids. The CDR3 sequence: CASSENYGGGGTDTQYF. CDR3 DNA sequence: TGTGCCAGCAGTGAAAACTATGGGGGGGGCGGCACAGATACGCAGTATTTT.

The chain couples TRBV11-2 to TRBJ2-7; D might be TRBD2 (6 bases). This CDR3 has 17 amino acids. Germline CDR1 is SGHAT and CDR2 is FQNNGV. The germline V and J ends were trimmed by 1 base and 3 bases, with 19 bases remaining between them. Here the CDR3 DNA reads TGTGCCAGCAGCTTAGGGAGTGGCGGGGAAAAGAGCTACGAGCAGTACTTC. Translation: CASSLGSGGEKSYEQYF.

This chain uses TRBV6-6 with TRBJ1-5; the D is unclear. The CDR3 is made up of 15 amino acids. The V gene lost 2 bases and the J gene lost 0 bases, with 8 bases spanning the gap. Germline CDR1 MNHNY, CDR2 SVGAGI (reference sequence). DNA of the CDR3: TGTGCCAGCAGTTACCCCCGGGATAGCAATCAGCCCCAGCATTTT. Translated, it gives CASSYPRDSNQPQHF.

The chain couples TRBV6-5 to TRBJ1-5; 10 bases are a match to TRBD1. The CDR3 spans 15 residues. CDR1 MNHEY and CDR2 SVGAGI come from the germline V gene. V shed 1 base and J 9 bases; nucleotides not matched to a gene: 6. The CDR3, as DNA: TGTGCCAGCAGTTACTGGGGACAGGGGTTGGGGCCCCAGCATTTT. Protein sequence: CASSYWGQGLGPQHF.

The chain combines TRBV25-1 with TRBJ2-5, with TRBD1 identical over 7 bases. With V trimmed by 4 bases and J by 5 bases, 10 bases remained unmatched. This CDR3 spans 15 amino acids. Germline-derived CDR1 and CDR2 are MGHDK and SYGVNS. The CDR3 is CASSGINRGRETQYF. The CDR3 DNA follows: TGTGCCAGCAGTGGGATAAACAGGGGTCGGGAGACCCAGTACTTC.

The chain has TRBV5-6 and TRBJ2-5, with 9 bases lining up with TRBD1. This CDR3 is 18 amino acids long. Germline trimming cut 2 bases from V and 4 bases from J; bases unmatched to any gene: 15. The germline V gene encodes CDR1 SGHDT and CDR2 YYEEEE. CDR3 DNA sequence: TGTGCCAGCAGCTTCCCCCAACCGGACAGGGGCGAGGGAGAGACCCAGTACTTC. Translation: CASSFPQPDRGEGETQYF.

The chain recombines TRBV7-2 with TRBJ2-3; 13 nucleotides align to TRBD2. CDR3 length: 18 amino acids. J gave up 3 bases and V 1 base, and 7 bases lay outside the gene matches. Germline V gene sequence: CDR1 SGHTA, CDR2 FQGNSA. Here the CDR3 DNA reads TGTGCCAGCAGCTTAGACGAGACTAGCGGGAGGTGGACAGATACGCAGTATTTT. Translated, it gives CASSLDETSGRWTDTQYF.